One and the same sample provided the 10 T cell receptor beta chains below, sequenced in a study of T cells expressing NK-cell markers. TCRdb reprocessed the 5' RACE reads; each CDR3 protein has one entry and no DNA is given. Its clone listing holds 500,000 to 700,000 distinct CDR3 sequences. Sequenced sample: blood T cells: a sorted CD56 or NKG2C T cell subset, CD4+ or CD8+ T cells, or bulk PBMC T cells (not recorded which). The receptor source for this set is a man between 18 and 29 years old in good health.

The chain combines TRBV20-1 with TRBJ2-7; TCRdb designates TRBD2, a call that cannot be tested without DNA. This CDR3 spans 14 amino acids. Germline loops: CDR1 DFQATT, CDR2 SNEGSKA (reference sequence). CDR3 sequence: CSASMGLAGDEQYF.

The CDR3: CSAPDGVGPSYEQYF. This chain uses TRBV20-1 with TRBJ2-7. CDR3 length: 15 residues. Germline CDR1 is DFQATT and CDR2 is SNEGSKA (reference sequence).

This sequence joins TRBV29-1 and TRBJ2-7; TCRdb outputs TRBD1, but without DNA this stays unchecked. This CDR3 is 13 amino acids long. From germline, CDR1 is SQVTM and CDR2 ANQGSEA. The CDR3: CSVARQGRGEQYF.

The rearrangement links TRBV28 to TRBJ2-5; TCRdb outputs TRBD1, but without DNA this stays unchecked. This CDR3 is 14 amino acids long. Germline V gives CDR1 MDHEN, CDR2 SYDVKM. CDR3 amino acids: CASSLGAKQETQYF.

The gene calls are TRBV20-1 and TRBJ1-1; TCRdb proposes TRBD1, but this gene call is untestable without DNA. Looked up from germline, CDR1 is DFQATT and CDR2 is SNEGSKA (reference sequence). The CDR3 is 15 residues long. CDR3: CSARLSGGVDTEAFF.

This rearrangement joins TRBV29-1 to TRBJ1-1. This CDR3 spans 15 amino acids. CDR1 and CDR2 (germline): SQVTM, ANQGSEA. The CDR3 protein is CSVRLRDRMNTEAFF.

The chain couples TRBV18 to TRBJ1-1; the D gene TCRdb calls, TRBD1, cannot be checked with no DNA. The germline CDR1 and CDR2 sequences are KGHSH and LQKENI. The CDR3 contains 15 residues. The CDR3: CASSHGQGTDTEAFF.

The J gene is TRBJ2-3, the V gene TRBV12-3 or TRBV12-4; TCRdb names TRBD1, which stays unverified in the absence of DNA. This CDR3 comprises 16 residues. The CDR3 sequence is CASSFPTGPATDTQYF.

CDR3 in amino acids: CATSGTSGRARTDTQYF. V and J are TRBV15 and TRBJ2-3; no DNA is available, so the TRBD2 call from TCRdb remains unchecked. This CDR3 is 17 amino acids long. Germline V gene lookup returns CDR1 LNHNV and CDR2 YYDKDF (reference sequence).

The rearrangement links TRBV20-1 to TRBJ2-2. Germline V gene lookup returns CDR1 DFQATT and CDR2 SNEGSKA (reference sequence). The CDR3 loop spans 13 amino acids. Here the CDR3 reads CSALGLTTGELFF.